One sample yielded the 18 T cell receptor beta chains listed below, sequenced in a study of T cell responses to AZD1222 COVID-19 vaccine. The assay was immunoSEQ multiplex PCR, and TCRdb's table has in-frame clones only and misses some. The sample shows around 61,000 clones, around 85% of them seen only once. Material: peripheral blood, obtained on day 0 of AZD1222 vaccination. Every receptor here comes from an adult in good health.

The chain joins TRBV9 to TRBJ2-1, with TRBD2 matching over 8 bases. Germline V gene sequence: CDR1 SGDLS, CDR2 YYNGEE. Germline trimming cut 3 bases from V and 10 bases from J; bases unmatched to any gene: 18. The length of the CDR3 is 17 residues. The CDR3 loop is CASSDRGAGDIRGEQFF. The CDR3 coding sequence is TGTGCCAGCAGCGATAGAGGAGCGGGGGATATAAGGGGGGAGCAGTTCTTC.

The chain recombines TRBV2 with TRBJ1-5, with 7 bases fitting TRBD1. J was trimmed by 0 bases and V by 6 bases; bases with no gene match: 29. CDR1 is SNHLY, CDR2 FYNNEI, per germline. This CDR3 spans 23 amino acids. The DNA for the CDR3 is TGTGCCAGCAGCTCCCTGGATGGGTTGCTCCGGACAGGCTTCCCAATTAGCAATCAGCCCCAGCATTTT. It encodes CASSSLDGLLRTGFPISNQPQHF.

This clone is a singleton in its sample. V is TRBV29-1 and J is TRBJ2-7; TRBD2 agrees at 7 bases. Germline-derived CDR1 and CDR2 are SQVTM and ANQGSEA. Trimming removed 4 bases from V and 0 bases from J; junction bases left unmatched: 3. The CDR3 has 13 residues. The CDR3 spells CSVVRGDSYEQYF. In DNA, the CDR3 is TGCAGCGTTGTTCGGGGGGACTCCTACGAGCAGTACTTC.

V and J are TRBV4-1 and TRBJ1-5; D is perhaps TRBD1 (5 bases). This CDR3 region has 15 residues. The germline CDR1 and CDR2 sequences are MGHRA and YSYEKL. V gave up 0 bases and J gave up 1 base, with 7 bases separating them. CDR3 sequence reads: CASSQDQGSNQPQHF. CDR3 in DNA: TGCGCCAGCAGCCAAGATCAGGGAAGCAATCAGCCCCAGCATTTT.

The chain links TRBV9 to TRBJ2-1; TRBD1 agrees at 8 bases. Germline V gene data show CDR1 as SGDLS and CDR2 as YYNGEE. Germline trimming cut 0 bases from V and 4 bases from J; bases unmatched to any gene: 6. This CDR3 contains 16 residues. CDR3 residues: CASSVGGTGGYNEQFF. The CDR3 DNA is TGTGCCAGCAGCGTAGGGGGGACAGGTGGGTACAATGAGCAGTTCTTC.

This clone rates as medium-sized. The V and J genes are TRBV6-6 and TRBJ1-1; D remains unclear. Trimming pared 5 bases from V and 8 bases from J, leaving 9 bases between. The CDR3 loop spans 11 amino acids. Germline assignment: CDR1 MNHNY and CDR2 SVGAGI (reference sequence). The CDR3 nucleotides are TGTGCCAGCAGTCACCAAGAGGAAGCTTTCTTT. It specifies CASSHQEEAFF.

The chain employs TRBV5-8 and TRBJ2-7; 7 nucleotides align to TRBD2. The germline gives CDR1 SGHTS, CDR2 YDEGEE. The CDR3 contains 15 residues. Trimming cost V 0 bases and J 2 bases; bases outside gene matches: 5. CDR3: CASSLARGKTYEQYF. DNA for the CDR3: TGTGCCAGCAGCTTGGCGCGGGGGAAGACCTACGAGCAGTACTTC. Using reference TRBV5-8 and TRBJ2-7 for the parts outside the CDR3, the full variable domain is EAGVTQSPTHLIKTRGQQATLRCSPISGHTSVYWYQQALGLGLQFLLWYDEGEERNRGNFPPRFSGRQFPNYSSELNVNALELEDSALYLCASSLARGKTYEQYFGPGTRLTVT.

This clone was picked up a small number of times. The V and J genes are TRBV15 and TRBJ1-5; D ambiguous. V lost 1 base to trimming and J lost 3 bases, with 7 bases between them. CDR1 is LNHNV, CDR2 YYDKDF, per germline (reference sequence). The CDR3 runs to 14 residues. CDR3 protein: CATSRAGPNQPQHF. The CDR3 DNA reads as TGTGCCACCAGCAGAGCGGGTCCCAATCAGCCCCAGCATTTT.

The gene calls are TRBV28 and TRBJ2-7, with 10 bases identical to TRBD1. CDR3 size: 14 residues. Germline CDR1 reads MDHEN; CDR2 reads SYDVKM. J gave up 3 bases and V 5 bases, and 4 bases lay outside the gene matches. CDR3 in DNA: TGTGCCAGCAGTGCCGGGACAGGGGTCTACGAGCAGTACTTC. As protein: CASSAGTGVYEQYF.

The chain couples TRBV9 to TRBJ2-1; TRBD1 aligns across 8 bases. There are 15 residues in the CDR3. V shed 4 bases, J shed 9 bases, and the junction held 12 bases outside the gene matches. Germline CDR1 SGDLS, CDR2 YYNGEE. The CDR3 loop reads CASSPRGQVQGEQFF. CDR3 bases: TGTGCCAGCAGCCCACGGGGACAGGTCCAGGGTGAGCAGTTCTTC.

The rearrangement joins TRBV5-1 to TRBJ1-3, with D perhaps matching TRBD1 (5 bases). The V and J ends lost 4 bases and 3 bases respectively, with 14 bases between them. Germline-derived CDR1 and CDR2 are SGHRS and YFSETQ. The CDR3 runs to 15 residues. The CDR3 DNA follows: TGCGCCAGCAGCAGAACCGGGACTAATGGAAACACCATATATTTT. Amino acid sequence: CASSRTGTNGNTIYF. Filled out from reference TRBV5-1 and TRBJ1-3, the complete variable domain reads KAGVTQTPRYLIKTRGQQVTLSCSPISGHRSVSWYQQTPGQGLQFLFEYFSETQRNKGNFPGRFSGRQFSNSRSEMNVSTLELGDSALYLCASSRTGTNGNTIYFGEGSWLTVV.

V is TRBV28 and J is TRBJ1-1; no clear D gene. The length of the CDR3 is 14 residues. Trimming cost V 2 bases and J 1 base, with 8 bases left between them. Germline values: CDR1 MDHEN, CDR2 SYDVKM. The CDR3 nucleotides are TGTGCCAGCAGTTTAGGGCAGTGGAACACTGAAGCTTTCTTT. This codes for CASSLGQWNTEAFF.

The genes are TRBV28 and TRBJ2-7, with TRBD1 identical over 9 bases. V gave up 2 bases and J gave up 4 bases; unmatched junction bases: 6. The CDR3 sequence is 15 residues long. Germline loops: CDR1 MDHEN, CDR2 SYDVKM. In nucleotides, the CDR3 is TGTGCCAGCAGTTTAGGGGGGACAGGGCAGTACGAGCAGTACTTC. Protein product: CASSLGGTGQYEQYF.

The gene calls are TRBV3-1 (or the pseudogene TRBV3-2) and TRBJ2-6; D perhaps matches TRBD1 (5 bases). The CDR3 consists of 16 residues. The V end lost 1 base, the J end lost 4 bases, and 11 bases lay between the germline ends. Germline V gene sequence: CDR1 LGHDT, CDR2 YNNKEL (reference sequence). The DNA for the CDR3 is TGTGCCAGCAGCCAAGCACTACAGGACGGGGCCAACGTCCTGACTTTC. Its translation: CASSQALQDGANVLTF.

The J gene is TRBJ2-1, the V gene TRBV5-1; TRBD2 matches 7 bases. This CDR3 spans 13 amino acids. The germline V gene encodes CDR1 SGHRS and CDR2 YFSETQ. Unmatched junction bases numbered 6, after V lost 6 bases and J lost 6 bases. CDR3 sequence reads: CASIGLEVNEQFF. The CDR3, as DNA: TGCGCCAGCATCGGACTAGAGGTCAATGAGCAGTTCTTC.

The chain uses TRBV12-5 and TRBJ2-5; D unresolved. CDR3 size: 12 residues. Germline V lookup: CDR1 LGHNT, CDR2 FRNRAP. V was shortened by 3 bases and J by 4 bases, with 6 bases between the two germline ends. CDR3 sequence: CASGFGPETQYF. CDR3 DNA: TGTGCTAGTGGTTTTGGGCCAGAGACCCAGTACTTC.

This chain links TRBV7-3 with TRBJ1-3; TRBD1 is a possible D gene (5 bases). CDR1 and CDR2 (germline): SGHTA, FQGTGA. V was clipped by 2 bases and J by 2 bases, with 16 bases between them. The CDR3 spans 17 residues. CDR3 protein: CASSLEGQGGAGNTIYF. DNA of the CDR3: TGTGCCAGCAGCTTAGAGGGCCAAGGAGGGGCTGGAAACACCATATATTTT.

This sequence joins TRBV7-2 and TRBJ2-3, with 9 bases matching TRBD2. Trimming cost V 4 bases and J 2 bases; bases outside gene matches: 4. The CDR3 is 15 residues long. In germline, CDR1 is SGHTA, CDR2 FQGNSA. CDR3 sequence reads: CASSSAGGFTDTQYF. The DNA for the CDR3 is TGTGCCAGCAGCTCGGCGGGGGGGTTCACAGATACGCAGTATTTT.